This TCR beta chain stems from a study of blood T cell repertoires in COVID-19 (dated by TCRdb to about 2020). In terms of the full investigation: Collaborator samples came from the United States, Italy and Spain and covered acute and convalescent phases of COVID-19. The prospective study material was composed of cDNA or gDNA derived from T cells, B-cell-depleted T cells, or PBMCs. Deeply sampled blood TCRbeta repertoires from subjects exposed to, actively infected with, or recovered from COVID-19 were included in the dataset. The repertoires were released in a freely available public database intended as a resource for research on the immune response to SARS-CoV-2. The samples were drawn from the first 160 participants of the ongoing ImmuneRACE study and from 1,254 subjects provided by 6 global collaborators. Nearly every sample came with metadata listing a de-identified subject ID, COVID-19 status, age in years and sex. Where HLA class I and class II types were available, the types were taken from metadata supplied by the sample provider, not from assay-based typing. Points the paper makes about the study in general: Clinical and demographic metadata were provided uncurated, with the amount varying by source and participant.

From a lookup of the germline V gene, CDR1 and CDR2 are SGHVS and FQNEAQ. The junction shows trimming of 5 bases on V and 3 bases on J, plus 11 bases between the germline ends. Measured from the cysteine to the phenylalanine, the CDR3 is 13 residues long. The entry retains the CDR3 DNA only, 39 bases that are in frame from base 1. TCRbeta CDR3 regions were amplified from genomic DNA by means of the immunoSEQ Assay, a bias-controlled multiplex PCR. The study's own analysis went as follows. Nucleated cell counts per sample were estimated from amplification of reference gene primers within the assay. Sequence reads were collapsed and filtered to measure the absolute abundance of every unique TCRbeta CDR3 rearrangement. For each sample, productive Simpson clonality was calculated as the square root of Simpson's diversity index across productive rearrangements. TCRdb retrieved this table from immuneACCESS and kept in-frame rearrangements only. Not all clones are present; in checked studies, unresolved V genes account for under half, and no reason is known for the remainder. For V, J and clone size, that table is used; D and trimming come from the DNA. The sample contains 100,000 to 150,000 clones, 70% to 90% of them found a single time. 7.5% to 8% of the sample comes from the top ten.

Each collaborating institution followed its own protocols to collect whole blood in K2EDTA tubes. For TCRbeta analysis, collaborators shipped samples as frozen whole blood, isolated PBMCs, or DNA extracted from either of those sample types. Regarding this clone: Its antigen target is currently unknown. Base qualities are not at hand, and no much larger clone is one base apart.

The sequence links TRBV7-8 to TRBJ2-7, with TRBD1 as a weak D call on 5 bases. This TCR was recovered from a man aged 50 to 59 with acute or convalescent COVID-19. The specimen was peripheral blood. CDR3 reads: CASSLLTGYEQYF. The base sequence is TGTGCCAGCAGCCTGTTAACAGGCTACGAGCAGTACTTC.